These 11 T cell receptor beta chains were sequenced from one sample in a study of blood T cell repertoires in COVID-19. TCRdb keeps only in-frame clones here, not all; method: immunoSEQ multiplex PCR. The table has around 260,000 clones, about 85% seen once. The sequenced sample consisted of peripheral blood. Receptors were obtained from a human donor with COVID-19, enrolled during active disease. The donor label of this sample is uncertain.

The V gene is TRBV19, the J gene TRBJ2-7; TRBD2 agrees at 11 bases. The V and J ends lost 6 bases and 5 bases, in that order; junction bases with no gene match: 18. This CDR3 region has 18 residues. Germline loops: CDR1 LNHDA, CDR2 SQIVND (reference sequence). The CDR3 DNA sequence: TGTGCCAGTAGCGGGGACCTCTTACCGGGACTAGCGGTCAACGAGCAGTACTTC. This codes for CASSGDLLPGLAVNEQYF.

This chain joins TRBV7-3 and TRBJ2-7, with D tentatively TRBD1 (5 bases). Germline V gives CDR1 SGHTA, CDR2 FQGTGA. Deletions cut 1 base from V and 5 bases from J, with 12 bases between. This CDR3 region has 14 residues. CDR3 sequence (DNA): TGTGCCAGCAGCTTAATTGGGGCTCTCGACGAGCAGTACTTC. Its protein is CASSLIGALDEQYF.

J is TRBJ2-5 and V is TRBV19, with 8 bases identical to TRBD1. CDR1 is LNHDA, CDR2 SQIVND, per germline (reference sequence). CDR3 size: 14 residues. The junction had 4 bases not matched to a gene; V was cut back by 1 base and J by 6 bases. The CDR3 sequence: CASSIGGQGKTQYF. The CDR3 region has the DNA TGTGCCAGTAGTATAGGTGGACAGGGAAAGACCCAGTACTTC.

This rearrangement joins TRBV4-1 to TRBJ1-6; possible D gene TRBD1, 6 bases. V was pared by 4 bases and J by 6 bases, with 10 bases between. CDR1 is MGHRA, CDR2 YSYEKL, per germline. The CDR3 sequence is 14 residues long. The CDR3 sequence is CASSPGTINSPLHF. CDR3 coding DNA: TGCGCCAGCAGCCCCGGGACAATTAATTCACCCCTCCACTTT.

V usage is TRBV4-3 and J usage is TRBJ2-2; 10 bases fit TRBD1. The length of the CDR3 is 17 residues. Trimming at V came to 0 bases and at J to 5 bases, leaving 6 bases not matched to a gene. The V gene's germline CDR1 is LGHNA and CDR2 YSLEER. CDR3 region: CASSQETGTGATGELFF. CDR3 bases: TGCGCCAGCAGCCAAGAGACAGGGACAGGGGCTACCGGGGAGCTGTTTTTT.

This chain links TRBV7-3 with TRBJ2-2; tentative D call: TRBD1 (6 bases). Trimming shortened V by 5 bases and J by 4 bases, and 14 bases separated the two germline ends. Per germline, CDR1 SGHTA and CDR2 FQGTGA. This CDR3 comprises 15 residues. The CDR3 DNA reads TGTGCCAGCAGCCAAAAAGCAGGGGCCACCGGGGAGCTGTTTTTT. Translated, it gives CASSQKAGATGELFF.

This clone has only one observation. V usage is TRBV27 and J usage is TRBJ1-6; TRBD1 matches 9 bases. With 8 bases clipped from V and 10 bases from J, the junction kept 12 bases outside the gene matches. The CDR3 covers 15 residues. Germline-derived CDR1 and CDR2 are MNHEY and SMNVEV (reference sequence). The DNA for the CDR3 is TGTGCCAGCGGACAATACGGGACAGGGCCCTCACCCCTCCACTTT. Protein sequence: CASGQYGTGPSPLHF.

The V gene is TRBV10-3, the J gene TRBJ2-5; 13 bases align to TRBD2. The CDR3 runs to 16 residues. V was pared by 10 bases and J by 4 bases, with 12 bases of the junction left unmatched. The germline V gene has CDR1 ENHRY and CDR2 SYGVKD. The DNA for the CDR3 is TGTGCCACCGGAACACCGCGACTAGCGGGAGGAGAGACCCAGTACTTC. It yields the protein CATGTPRLAGGETQYF.

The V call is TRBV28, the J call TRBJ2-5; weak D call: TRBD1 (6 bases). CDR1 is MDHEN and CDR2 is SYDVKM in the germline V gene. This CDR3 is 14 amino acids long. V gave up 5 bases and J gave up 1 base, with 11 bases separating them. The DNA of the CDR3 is TGTGCCAGCAGTAGTACAGGGTCCCAAGAGACCCAGTACTTC. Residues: CASSSTGSQETQYF.

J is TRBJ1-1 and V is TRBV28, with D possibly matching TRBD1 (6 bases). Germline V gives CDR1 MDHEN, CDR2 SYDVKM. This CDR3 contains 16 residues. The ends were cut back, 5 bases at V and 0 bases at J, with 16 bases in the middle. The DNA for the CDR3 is TGTGCCAGCAGTATACTTTCAGGGGAGCTGAACACTGAAGCTTTCTTT. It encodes CASSILSGELNTEAFF.

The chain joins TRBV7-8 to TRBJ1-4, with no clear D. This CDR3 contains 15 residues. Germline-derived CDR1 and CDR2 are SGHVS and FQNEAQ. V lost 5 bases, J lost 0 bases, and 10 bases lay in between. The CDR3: CASSPTGTTNEKLFF. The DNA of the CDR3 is TGTGCCAGCAGCCCCACGGGTACAACTAATGAAAAACTGTTTTTT.